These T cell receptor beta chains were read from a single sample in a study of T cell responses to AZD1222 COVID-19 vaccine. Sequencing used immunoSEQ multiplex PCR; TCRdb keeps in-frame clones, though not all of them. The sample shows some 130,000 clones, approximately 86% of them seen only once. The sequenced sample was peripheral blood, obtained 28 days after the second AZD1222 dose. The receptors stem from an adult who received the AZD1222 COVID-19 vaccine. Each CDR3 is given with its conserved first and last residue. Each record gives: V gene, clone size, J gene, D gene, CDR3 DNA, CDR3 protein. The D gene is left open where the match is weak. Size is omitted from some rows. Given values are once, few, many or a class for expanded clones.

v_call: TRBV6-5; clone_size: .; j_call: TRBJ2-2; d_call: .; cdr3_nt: TGTGCCAGCAGTTATTGGGTCACGAACACCGGGGAGCTGTTTTTT; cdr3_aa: CASSYWVTNTGELFF
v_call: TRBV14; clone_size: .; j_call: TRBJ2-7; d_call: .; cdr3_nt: TGTGCCAGCAGCCAAGAGCAAATCGTAACAGGGAACCTCTACGAGCAGTACTTC; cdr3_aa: CASSQEQIVTGNLYEQYF
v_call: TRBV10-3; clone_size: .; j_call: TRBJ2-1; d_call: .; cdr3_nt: TGTGCCATCAGTGAGGCAGGGGCCTACAATGAGCAGTTCTTC; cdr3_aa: CAISEAGAYNEQFF
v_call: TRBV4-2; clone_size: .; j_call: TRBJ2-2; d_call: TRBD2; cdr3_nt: TGTGCCAGCCGCCACGACCGGGGGGGGTTGTCCGGGGAGCTGTTTTTT; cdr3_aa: CASRHDRGGLSGELFF
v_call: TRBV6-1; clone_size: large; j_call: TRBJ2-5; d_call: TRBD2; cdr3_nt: TGTGCCAGCAGTGAACTAGCGGGGGGGCAAGAGACCCAGTACTTC; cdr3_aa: CASSELAGGQETQYF
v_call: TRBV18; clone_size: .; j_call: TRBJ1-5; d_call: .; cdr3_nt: TGTGCCAGCTCATCGTCTGAGTCTAAGCCCCAGCATTTT; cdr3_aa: CASSSSESKPQHF
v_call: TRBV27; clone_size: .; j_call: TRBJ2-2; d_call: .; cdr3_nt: TGTGCCAGCAGACGACAGCCGAACACCGGGGAGCTGTTTTTT; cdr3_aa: CASRRQPNTGELFF
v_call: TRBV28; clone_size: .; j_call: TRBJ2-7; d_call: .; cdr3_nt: TGTGCCAGCAGTTCGATCCCGATTACCTACGAGCAGTACTTC; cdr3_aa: CASSSIPITYEQYF
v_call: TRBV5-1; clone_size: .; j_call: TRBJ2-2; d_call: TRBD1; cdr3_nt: TGCGCCAGCAGCTTGGTAGGAGGGACAGGGACCGCCGGGGAGCTGTTTTTT; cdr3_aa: CASSLVGGTGTAGELFF
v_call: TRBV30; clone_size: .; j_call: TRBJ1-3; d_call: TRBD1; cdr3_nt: TGTGCCTGGAGTGGGGGCAGGGGGCTAATCTATGGAAACACCATATATTTT; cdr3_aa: CAWSGGRGLIYGNTIYF
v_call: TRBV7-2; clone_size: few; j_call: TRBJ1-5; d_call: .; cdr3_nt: TGTGCCAGCAGCGTGACCATAAACCCATCTCAGCCCCAGCATTTT; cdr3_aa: CASSVTINPSQPQHF
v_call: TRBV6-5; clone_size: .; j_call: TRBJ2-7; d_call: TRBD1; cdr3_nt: TGTGCCAGCAGTTTGGACAGGATGCTAGTCGGGGAGCAGTACTTC; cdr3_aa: CASSLDRMLVGEQYF
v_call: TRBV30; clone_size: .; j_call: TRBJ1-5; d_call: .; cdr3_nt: TGTGCCTGGAGTGGGACAGCAAGCAATCAGCCCCAGCATTTT; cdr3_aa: CAWSGTASNQPQHF
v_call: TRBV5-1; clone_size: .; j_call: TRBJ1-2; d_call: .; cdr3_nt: TGCGCCAGCAGCTTAGGGACACAGCTTAACTATGGCTACACCTTC; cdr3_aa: CASSLGTQLNYGYTF
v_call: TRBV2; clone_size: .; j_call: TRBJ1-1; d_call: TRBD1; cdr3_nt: TGTGCCAGCAATGATTGGGACAGGGGTCACACTGAAGCTTTCTTT; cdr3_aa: CASNDWDRGHTEAFF
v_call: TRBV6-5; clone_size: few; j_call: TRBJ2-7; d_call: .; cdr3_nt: TGTGCCAGCACCAAAAGGGAGTACGAGCAGTACTTC; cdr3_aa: CASTKREYEQYF
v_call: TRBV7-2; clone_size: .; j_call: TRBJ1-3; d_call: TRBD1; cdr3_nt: TGTGCCAGCAGGACTGACAGGGACTCTGGAAACACCATATATTTT; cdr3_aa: CASRTDRDSGNTIYF
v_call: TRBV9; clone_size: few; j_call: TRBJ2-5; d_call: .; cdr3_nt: TGTGCCAGCAGCCCTCGGACTGATGAAGAGACCCAGTACTTC; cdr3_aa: CASSPRTDEETQYF
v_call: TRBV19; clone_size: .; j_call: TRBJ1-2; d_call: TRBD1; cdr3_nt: TGTGCCAGTAGCCTGGCGGGACAGGGGGCTCAAGCTAACTATGGCTACACCTTC; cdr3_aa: CASSLAGQGAQANYGYTF
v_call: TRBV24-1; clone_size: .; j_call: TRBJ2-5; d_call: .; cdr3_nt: TGTGCCACCAGTGACCCGGCGCGAGGGTTGGGGGAGACCCAGTACTTC; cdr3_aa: CATSDPARGLGETQYF
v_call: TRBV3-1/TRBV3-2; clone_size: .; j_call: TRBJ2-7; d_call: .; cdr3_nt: TGTGCCAGCAGCCAAGATACGGGCCGCCGGCTTCAGTACTTC; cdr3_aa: CASSQDTGRRLQYF
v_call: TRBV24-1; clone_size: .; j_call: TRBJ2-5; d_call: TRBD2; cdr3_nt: TGTGCCACCAGTGATAGCGGGAGTTTCCAAGAGACCCAGTACTTC; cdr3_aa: CATSDSGSFQETQYF
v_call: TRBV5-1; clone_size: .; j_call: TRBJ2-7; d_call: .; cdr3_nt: TGCGCCAGCAGCTTGGAGCCCCTGGGATCCTACGAGCAGTACTTC; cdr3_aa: CASSLEPLGSYEQYF
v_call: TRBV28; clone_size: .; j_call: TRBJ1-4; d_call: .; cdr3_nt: TGTGCCAGCGGGACACCTGCAACTAATGAAAAACTGTTTTTT; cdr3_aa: CASGTPATNEKLFF
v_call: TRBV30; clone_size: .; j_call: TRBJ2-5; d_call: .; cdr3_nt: TGTGCCTGGAGTGTACAGGGAGGGGAGACCCAGTACTTC; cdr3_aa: CAWSVQGGETQYF